The source of this T cell receptor beta chain is a study of OX40 agonist ivuxolimab in advanced cancers. Study-level information: Administration of intravenous ivuxolimab to patients occurred every 2 weeks at 0.01 to 10 mg/kg. Partial responses occurred in three patients (one hepatocellular carcinoma, two cutaneous melanoma).

Whole-study findings and limits: Part of the nonresponder group also had normalized T-cell clonal expansion that was low.

Germline CDR1 and CDR2: MNHNS and SASEGT. Trimming stripped 4 bases from V and 8 bases from J, with 20 bases between. CDR3 length: 15 amino acids. Autoimmune disease history or systemic immunosuppression disqualified patients. Turning to this clone: Its cognate antigen is unknown.

Generated by immunoSEQ multiplex PCR, the TCRdb table keeps only in-frame clones and is missing some. Of about 59,000 clones listed, about four fifths are singletons. The chain combines TRBV6-1 with TRBJ1-2, with D possibly being TRBD1 (6 bases). This receptor was obtained from an adult with an advanced solid tumor such as melanoma, head and neck, liver or kidney cancer. The specimen was CD4+ or CD8+ T cells sorted from blood, collected in a trial of the OX40 agonist ivuxolimab. The CDR3 DNA reads as TGTGCCAGCAGTGTTATGCCCGGGACAATTATGGGCTACACCTTC. Protein sequence: CASSVMPGTIMGYTF.